A single sample is the source of the 12 T cell receptor beta chains below, sequenced in a study of T-cell reconstitution after alpha-beta-depleted transplantation in children. TCRbeta library preparation incorporated unique molecular identifiers. TCRdb re-analysed the PCR reads in MiXCR, keeping a single row per CDR3 protein. Seen here are around 100,000 distinct CDR3 sequences, around 7.8% observed once, and the top ten hold about 16%. Here the sequenced sample was PBMCs, taken before TCRalphabeta/CD19-depleted stem cell transplant. The receptors were sampled from a boy younger than 10 with acute lymphoblastic leukemia, due to receive a stem cell transplant.

This clonotype was observed many times. The CDR3 reads CASSLAGSEQYF. The DNA of the CDR3 is TGTGCCAGCAGCTTAGCGGGATCAGAGCAATATTTT. The V gene is TRBV7-6, the J gene TRBJ1-3; no clear D. With 0 bases removed from V and 15 bases from J, the gap between germline ends came to 12 bases. CDR1 is SGHVS and CDR2 is FNYEAQ in the germline V gene. The CDR3 sequence is 12 residues long.

The gene calls are TRBV5-1 and TRBJ2-7; D perhaps matches TRBD2 (5 bases). Germline V gene data show CDR1 as SGHRS and CDR2 as YFSETQ. The CDR3 has 12 amino acids. The germline V and J ends were trimmed by 6 bases and 2 bases, with 9 bases remaining between them. The CDR3 DNA reads as TGCGCCAGCAAGGACGGGGCCTACGAGCAGTACTTC. Translated: CASKDGAYEQYF.

The V gene is TRBV29-1, the J gene TRBJ1-1, with a tentative D call TRBD1 (5 bases). Looked up from germline, CDR1 is SQVTM and CDR2 is ANQGSEA. The germline V and J ends were trimmed by 4 bases and 4 bases, with 16 bases remaining between them. This CDR3 spans 14 amino acids. The CDR3 DNA follows: TGCAGCGTTGGGGAGTGGGGGATCGGCACTGAAGCTTTCTTT. Protein sequence: CSVGEWGIGTEAFF.

Many counts were recorded for this clonotype. The chain combines TRBV7-9 with TRBJ2-5; 8 positions match TRBD1. CDR1 is SEHNR and CDR2 is FQNEAQ in the germline V gene (reference sequence). This CDR3 is 15 amino acids long. Trimming removed 3 bases from V and 4 bases from J; junction bases left unmatched: 7. This CDR3 reads CASSLPTGAGETQYF. The DNA of the CDR3 is TGTGCCAGCAGCTTGCCGACAGGGGCGGGAGAGACCCAGTACTTC. Combining the CDR3 with reference TRBV7-9 and TRBJ2-5 gives the whole variable domain DTGVSQNPRHKITKRGQNVTFRCDPISEHNRLYWYRQTLGQGPEFLTYFQNEAQLEKSRLLSDRFSAERPKGSFSTLEIQRTEQGDSAMYLCASSLPTGAGETQYFGPGTRLLVL.

This clonotype was recorded a few times. The CDR3 DNA is TGTGCCAGCAGCTTGCTAGGGACAGCCGATCAGCCCCAGCATTTT. Encoded protein: CASSLLGTADQPQHF. The chain recombines TRBV5-5 with TRBJ1-5, with 7 bases fitting TRBD1. Germline V gives CDR1 SGHKS, CDR2 YYEKEE (reference sequence). The CDR3 consists of 15 residues. The trim removed 1 base at V and 5 bases at J, leaving 6 bases unmatched.

This clonotype was observed a handful of times. V gene TRBV28 combines with J gene TRBJ2-4, with 11 nucleotides matching TRBD2. Germline-derived CDR1 and CDR2 are MDHEN and SYDVKM. The ends lost 6 bases at V and 2 bases at J; junction bases unmatched: 6. The CDR3 runs 16 residues. CDR3 sequence (DNA): TGTGCCAGCAGCCCTCTAGCGGGGGGAACCAAAAACATTCAGTACTTC. It specifies CASSPLAGGTKNIQYF.

This clonotype appeared many times. The junction shows a germline mismatch at one end, possibly a read error. This chain connects TRBV7-7 to TRBJ2-1; possibly TRBD2 for D (6 bases). Germline V gene sequence: CDR1 SSHAT, CDR2 FNYEAQ (reference sequence). The CDR3 contains 14 residues. Written as DNA, the CDR3 is TGTGCTAGCAGCACTTCTAGCGCGGTCAATGAGCAGTTCTTC. Encoded protein: CASSTSSAVNEQFF.

This clonotype was picked up many times. The rearrangement uses TRBV5-4 and TRBJ1-3; tentatively, D is TRBD1 (6 bases). Trimming removed 1 base at V and 2 bases at J, with 13 bases between. The CDR3 sequence is 16 residues long. Per the germline V gene, CDR1 is SGHNT and CDR2 is YYREEE (reference sequence). DNA of the CDR3: TGTGCCAGCAGCTTGTGGGGGACATGGACTGGAAACACCATATATTTT. Translation: CASSLWGTWTGNTIYF.

In this sample, this clonotype turned up many times. The CDR3 nucleotides are TGTGCCAGCAGTTTCGCGACAGGGGGCGCCGAGCAGTACTTC. Translation gives CASSFATGGAEQYF. The chain combines TRBV12-3 or TRBV12-4 with TRBJ2-7; 10 bases fit TRBD1. Trimming at V came to 3 bases and at J to 6 bases, leaving 5 bases not matched to a gene. This CDR3 region has 14 residues.

This clonotype was found a few times. The chain links TRBV5-1 to TRBJ2-5; the match to TRBD1 covers 9 bases. The junction had 15 bases not matched to a gene; V was cut back by 4 bases and J by 2 bases. This CDR3 has 18 amino acids. Germline loops: CDR1 SGHRS, CDR2 YFSETQ. CDR3 protein: CASSLTSGQGLSQETQYF. The DNA of the CDR3 is TGCGCCAGCAGCCTAACTTCGGGACAGGGCCTTAGTCAAGAGACCCAGTACTTC.

This clonotype appeared a single time. The chain links TRBV19 to TRBJ2-1; 8 nucleotides match TRBD1. This CDR3 has 17 residues. After removal of 4 bases from V and 0 bases from J, the junction contained 8 bases not matched to a gene. CDR1 is LNHDA, CDR2 SQIVND, per germline (reference sequence). DNA for the CDR3: TGTGCCAGTAGTACCCACGACAGGGGAAGCTCCTACAATGAGCAGTTCTTC. Its protein product is CASSTHDRGSSYNEQFF.

The chain joins TRBV7-9 to TRBJ1-1; maybe TRBD1 (6 bases). The CDR3 contains 15 residues. Trimming removed 6 bases at V and 6 bases at J, with 20 bases between. Germline CDR1 and CDR2: SEHNR and FQNEAQ (reference sequence). CDR3 nucleotides: TGTGCCAGCAGTCTCGAAGGGGGGCGAATTGCTGAAGCTTTCTTT. Its translation is CASSLEGGRIAEAFF.